This T cell receptor beta chain comes out of a study of CD8 T cells in Susac syndrome. From blood CD8+ and CD4+ T cells, TCR beta sequences were generated. Germline V gene data show CDR1 as MGHDK and CDR2 as SYGVNS. The V and J ends lost 6 bases and 9 bases, in that order; junction bases with no gene match: 1. This CDR3 contains 11 residues. A quantity of roughly 0.5 to 1 ug RNA underwent reverse transcription using random hexamers. Coverage of TCR beta CDR3 amplification by immunoSEQ multiplex PCR extended to 54 Vbeta and 13 Jbeta. TCRdb fed the immunoSEQ multiplex PCR reads into MiXCR, producing one record per CDR3 protein. The sample lists roughly 130,000 distinct CDR3 sequences; 94% were seen once.

Sequencing was carried out using CD4+ T cells from PBMCs. This TCR was recovered from a human donor with multiple sclerosis. The chain recombines TRBV25-1 with TRBJ2-1, with 8 bases matching TRBD2. The CDR3 protein is CASRAGGEQFF. In DNA form, the CDR3 reads TGTGCCAGCAGGGCGGGGGGTGAGCAGTTCTTC. Filled out from reference TRBV25-1 and TRBJ2-1, the complete variable domain reads EADIYQTPRYLVIGTGKKITLECSQTMGHDKMYWYQQDPGMELHLIHYSYGVNSTEKGDLSSESTVSRIRTEHFPLTLESARPSHTSQYLCASRAGGEQFFGPGTRLTVL.